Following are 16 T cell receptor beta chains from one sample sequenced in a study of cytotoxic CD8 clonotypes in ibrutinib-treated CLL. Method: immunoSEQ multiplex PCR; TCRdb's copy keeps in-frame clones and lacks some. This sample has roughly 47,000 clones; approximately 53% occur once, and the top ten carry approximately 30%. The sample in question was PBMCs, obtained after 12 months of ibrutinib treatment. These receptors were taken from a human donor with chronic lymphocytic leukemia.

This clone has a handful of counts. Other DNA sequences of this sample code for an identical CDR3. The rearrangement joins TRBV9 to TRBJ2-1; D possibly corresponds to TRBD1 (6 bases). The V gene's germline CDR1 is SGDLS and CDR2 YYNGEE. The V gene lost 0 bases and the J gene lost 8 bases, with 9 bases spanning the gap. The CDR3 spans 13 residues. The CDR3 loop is CASSVGGGDEQFF. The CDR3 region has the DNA TGTGCCAGCAGCGTAGGAGGGGGTGATGAGCAGTTCTTC.

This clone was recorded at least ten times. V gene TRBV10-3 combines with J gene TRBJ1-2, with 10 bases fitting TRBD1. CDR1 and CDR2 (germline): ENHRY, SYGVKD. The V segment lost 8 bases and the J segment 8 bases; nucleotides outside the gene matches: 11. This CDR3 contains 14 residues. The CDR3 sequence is CAIFSGQGVDGYTF. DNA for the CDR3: TGTGCCATCTTTTCCGGACAGGGGGTTGACGGCTACACCTTC.

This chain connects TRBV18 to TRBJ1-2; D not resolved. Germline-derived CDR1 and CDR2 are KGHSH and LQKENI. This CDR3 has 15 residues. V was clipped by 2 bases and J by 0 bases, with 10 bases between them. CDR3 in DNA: TGTGCCAGCTCACCAACGGGAGTTTCTAACTATGGCTACACCTTC. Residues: CASSPTGVSNYGYTF.

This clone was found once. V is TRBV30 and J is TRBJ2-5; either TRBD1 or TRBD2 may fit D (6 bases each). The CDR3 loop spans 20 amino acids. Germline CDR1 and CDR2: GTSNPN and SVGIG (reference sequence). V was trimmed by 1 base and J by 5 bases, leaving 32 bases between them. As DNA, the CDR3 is TGTGCCTGGAGTGAACCATTTAAGCCGCTCGGGGGCAGGGATACGGAGACCCAGTACTTC. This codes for CAWSEPFKPLGGRDTETQYF.

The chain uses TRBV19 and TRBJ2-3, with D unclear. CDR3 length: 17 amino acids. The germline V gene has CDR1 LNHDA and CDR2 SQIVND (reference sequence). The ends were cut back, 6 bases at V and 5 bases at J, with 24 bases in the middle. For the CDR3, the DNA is TGTGCCAGTAGCCGAAGAAACGTTGGGATGGGAAAAGATACGCAGTATTTT. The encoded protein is CASSRRNVGMGKDTQYF.

CDR3 DNA: TGTGCCAGCAGTCCCGGACTAGCGGGAGGAAATGAGCAGTTCTTC. Its translation is CASSPGLAGGNEQFF. The gene calls are TRBV28 and TRBJ2-1, with TRBD2 identical over 14 bases. V was clipped by 5 bases and J by 7 bases; unmatched bases: 4. CDR1 is MDHEN and CDR2 is SYDVKM in the germline V gene. This CDR3 region has 15 residues.

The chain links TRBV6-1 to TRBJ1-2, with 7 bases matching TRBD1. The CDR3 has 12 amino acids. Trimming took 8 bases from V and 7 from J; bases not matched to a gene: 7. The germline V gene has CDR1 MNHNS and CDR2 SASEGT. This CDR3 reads CASEKGAVGYTF. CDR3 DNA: TGTGCCAGCGAGAAGGGGGCGGTTGGCTACACCTTC.

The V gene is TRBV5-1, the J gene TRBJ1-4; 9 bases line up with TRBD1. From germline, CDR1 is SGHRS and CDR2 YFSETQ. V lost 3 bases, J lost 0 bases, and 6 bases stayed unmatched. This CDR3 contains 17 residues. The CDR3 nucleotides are TGCGCCAGCAGCTCGTGGGACAGGGCTTCAACTAATGAAAAACTGTTTTTT. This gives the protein CASSSWDRASTNEKLFF.

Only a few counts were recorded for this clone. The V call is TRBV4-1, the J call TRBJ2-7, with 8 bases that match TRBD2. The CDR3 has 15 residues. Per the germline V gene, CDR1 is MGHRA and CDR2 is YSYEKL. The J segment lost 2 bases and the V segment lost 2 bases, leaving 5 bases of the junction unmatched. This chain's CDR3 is CASSQMSRGAYEQYF. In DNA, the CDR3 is TGCGCCAGCAGCCAAATGTCGCGGGGGGCCTACGAGCAGTACTTC.

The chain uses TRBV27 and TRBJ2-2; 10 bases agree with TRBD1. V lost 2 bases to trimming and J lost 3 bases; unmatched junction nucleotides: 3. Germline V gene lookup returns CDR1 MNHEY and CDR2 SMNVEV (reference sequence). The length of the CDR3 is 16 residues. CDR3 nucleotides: TGTGCCAGCAGTTTACTGGGACAGGGGTACACCGGGGAGCTGTTTTTT. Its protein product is CASSLLGQGYTGELFF.

The CDR3 region is CASSPLADTQYF. CDR3 nucleotides: TGTGCCAGCTCACCACTCGCAGATACGCAGTATTTT. This rearrangement joins TRBV18 to TRBJ2-3; D is uncertain. Germline V gene sequence: CDR1 KGHSH, CDR2 LQKENI. V lost 1 base and J 4 bases, leaving 3 bases between the germline ends. This CDR3 has 12 amino acids. Supplemented by reference TRBV18 and TRBJ2-3, the full variable domain reads NAGVMQNPRHLVRRRGQEARLRCSPMKGHSHVYWYRQLPEEGLKFMVYLQKENIIDESGMPKERFSAEFPKEGPSILRIQQVVRGDSAAYFCASSPLADTQYFGPGTRLTVL.

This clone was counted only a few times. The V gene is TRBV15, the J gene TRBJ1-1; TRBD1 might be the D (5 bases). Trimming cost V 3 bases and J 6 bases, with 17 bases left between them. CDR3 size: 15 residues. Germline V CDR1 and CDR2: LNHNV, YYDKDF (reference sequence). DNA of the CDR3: TGTGCCACCAGCAGGAACTCCCGGGGCGGCCCTGAAGCTTTCTTT. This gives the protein CATSRNSRGGPEAFF.

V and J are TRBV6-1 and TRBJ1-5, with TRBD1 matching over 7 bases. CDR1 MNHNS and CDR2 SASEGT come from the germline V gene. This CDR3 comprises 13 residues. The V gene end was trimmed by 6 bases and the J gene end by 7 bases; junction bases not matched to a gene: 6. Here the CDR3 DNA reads TGTGCCAGCAGAGGACAGGCGGGGCAGCCCCAGCATTTT. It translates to CASRGQAGQPQHF.

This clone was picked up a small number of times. The CDR3 DNA follows: TGTGCCAGCAGCTTAGCGCGGACAGGGAGGACCTACAATGAGCAGTTCTTC. Its translation is CASSLARTGRTYNEQFF. J is TRBJ2-1 and V is TRBV11-2; 8 bases line up with TRBD1. Germline V lookup: CDR1 SGHAT, CDR2 FQNNGV. After removal of 1 base from V and 2 bases from J, the junction contained 7 bases not matched to a gene. The CDR3 runs 17 residues.

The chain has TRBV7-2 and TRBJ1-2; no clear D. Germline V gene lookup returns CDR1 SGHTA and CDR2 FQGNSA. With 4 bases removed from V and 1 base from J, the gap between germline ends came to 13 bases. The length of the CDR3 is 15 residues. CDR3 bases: TGTGCCAGCAGCTCGTTGGACCGCCTTAACTATGGCTACACCTTC. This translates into CASSSLDRLNYGYTF.

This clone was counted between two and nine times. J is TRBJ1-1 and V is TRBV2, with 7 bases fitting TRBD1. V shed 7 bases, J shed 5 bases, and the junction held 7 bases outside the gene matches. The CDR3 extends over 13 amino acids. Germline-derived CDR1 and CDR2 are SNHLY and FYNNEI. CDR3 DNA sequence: TGTGCCAGCACCCAGGGGGAGGGGACTGAAGCTTTCTTT. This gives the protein CASTQGEGTEAFF. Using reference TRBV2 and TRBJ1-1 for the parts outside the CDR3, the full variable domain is EPEVTQTPSHQVTQMGQEVILRCVPISNHLYFYWYRQILGQKVEFLVSFYNNEISEKSEIFDDQFSVERPDGSNFTLKIRSTKLEDSAMYFCASTQGEGTEAFFGQGTRLTVV.